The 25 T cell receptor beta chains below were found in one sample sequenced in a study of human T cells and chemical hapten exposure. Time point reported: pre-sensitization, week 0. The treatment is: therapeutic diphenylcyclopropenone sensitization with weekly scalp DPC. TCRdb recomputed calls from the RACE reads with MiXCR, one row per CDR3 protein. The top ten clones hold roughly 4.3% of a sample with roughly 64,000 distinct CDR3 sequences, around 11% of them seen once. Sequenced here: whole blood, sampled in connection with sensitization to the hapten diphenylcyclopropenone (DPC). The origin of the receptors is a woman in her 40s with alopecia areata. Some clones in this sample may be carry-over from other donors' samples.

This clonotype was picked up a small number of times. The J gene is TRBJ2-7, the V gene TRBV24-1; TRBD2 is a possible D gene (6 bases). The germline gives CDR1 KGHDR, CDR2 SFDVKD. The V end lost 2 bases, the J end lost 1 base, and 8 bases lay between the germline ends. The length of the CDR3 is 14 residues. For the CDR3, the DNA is TGTGCCACCAGTGATTCCGGGACTTCCTACGAGCAGTACTTC. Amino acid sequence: CATSDSGTSYEQYF.

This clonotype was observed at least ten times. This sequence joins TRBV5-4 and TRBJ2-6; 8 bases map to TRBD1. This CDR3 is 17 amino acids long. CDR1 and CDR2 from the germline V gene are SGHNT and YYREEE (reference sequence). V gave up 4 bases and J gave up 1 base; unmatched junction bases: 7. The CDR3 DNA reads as TGTGCCAGCAGCCCCCGGGACAGGCCGTCTGGGGCCAACGTCCTGACTTTC. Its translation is CASSPRDRPSGANVLTF.

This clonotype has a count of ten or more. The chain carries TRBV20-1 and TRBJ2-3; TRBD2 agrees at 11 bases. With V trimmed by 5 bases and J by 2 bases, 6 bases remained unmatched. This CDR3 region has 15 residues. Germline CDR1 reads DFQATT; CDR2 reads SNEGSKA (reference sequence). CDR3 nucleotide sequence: TGCAGTGCTTGGGGACTAGCGGTCGCCACAGATACGCAGTATTTT. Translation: CSAWGLAVATDTQYF.

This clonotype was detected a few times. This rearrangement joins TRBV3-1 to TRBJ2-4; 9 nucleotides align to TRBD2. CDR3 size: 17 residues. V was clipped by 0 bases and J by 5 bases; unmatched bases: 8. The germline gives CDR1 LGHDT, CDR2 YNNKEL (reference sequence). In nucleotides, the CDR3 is TGTGCCAGCAGCCAAGATGGGGCGGGAGGGCCTCAAAACATTCAGTACTTC. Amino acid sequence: CASSQDGAGGPQNIQYF.

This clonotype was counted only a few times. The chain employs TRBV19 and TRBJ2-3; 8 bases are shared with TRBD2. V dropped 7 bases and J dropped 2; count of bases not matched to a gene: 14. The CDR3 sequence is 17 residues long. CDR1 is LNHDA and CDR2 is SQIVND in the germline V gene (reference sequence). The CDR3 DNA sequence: TGTGCCAGTACCCGGATGTTTTCGGGAGGGCCCACAGATACGCAGTATTTT. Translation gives CASTRMFSGGPTDTQYF.

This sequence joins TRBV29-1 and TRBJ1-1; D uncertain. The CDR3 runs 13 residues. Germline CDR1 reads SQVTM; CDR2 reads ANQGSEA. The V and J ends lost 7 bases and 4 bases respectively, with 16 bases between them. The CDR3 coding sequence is TGCAGCGGCACGGGAGGTATTGGCACTGAAGCTTTCTTT. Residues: CSGTGGIGTEAFF.

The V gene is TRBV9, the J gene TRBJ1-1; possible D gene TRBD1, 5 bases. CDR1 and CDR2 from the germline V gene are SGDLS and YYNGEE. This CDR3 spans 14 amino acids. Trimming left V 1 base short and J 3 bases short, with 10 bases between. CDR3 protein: CASSVREGDTEAFF. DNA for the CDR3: TGTGCCAGCAGCGTAAGGGAAGGGGACACTGAAGCTTTCTTT.

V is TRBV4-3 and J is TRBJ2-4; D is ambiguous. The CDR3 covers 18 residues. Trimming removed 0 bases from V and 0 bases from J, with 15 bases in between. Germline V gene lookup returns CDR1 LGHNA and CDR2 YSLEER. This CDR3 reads CASSQDRLGIGAKNIQYF. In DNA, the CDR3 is TGCGCCAGCAGCCAAGATCGGTTGGGTATAGGAGCCAAAAACATTCAGTACTTC.

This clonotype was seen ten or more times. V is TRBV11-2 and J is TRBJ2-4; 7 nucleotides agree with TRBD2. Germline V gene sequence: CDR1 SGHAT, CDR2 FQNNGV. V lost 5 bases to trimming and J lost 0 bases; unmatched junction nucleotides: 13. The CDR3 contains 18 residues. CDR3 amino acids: CASSQGLVPVLAKNIQYF. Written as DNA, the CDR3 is TGTGCCAGCAGCCAAGGACTAGTGCCCGTTTTAGCCAAAAACATTCAGTACTTC.

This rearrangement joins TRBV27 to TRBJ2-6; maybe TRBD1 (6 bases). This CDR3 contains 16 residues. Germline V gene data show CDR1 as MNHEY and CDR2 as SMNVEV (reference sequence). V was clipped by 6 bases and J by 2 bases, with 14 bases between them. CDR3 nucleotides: TGTGCCAGCAGGGGGGCAGGGGTCCCTGGGGCCAACGTCCTGACTTTC. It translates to CASRGAGVPGANVLTF.

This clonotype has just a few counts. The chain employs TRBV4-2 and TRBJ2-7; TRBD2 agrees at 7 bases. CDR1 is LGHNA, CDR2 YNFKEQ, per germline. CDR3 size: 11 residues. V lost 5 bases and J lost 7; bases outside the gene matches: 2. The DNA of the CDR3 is TGTGCCAGCAGCGAACTAGCGGAGCAGTACTTC. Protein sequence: CASSELAEQYF.

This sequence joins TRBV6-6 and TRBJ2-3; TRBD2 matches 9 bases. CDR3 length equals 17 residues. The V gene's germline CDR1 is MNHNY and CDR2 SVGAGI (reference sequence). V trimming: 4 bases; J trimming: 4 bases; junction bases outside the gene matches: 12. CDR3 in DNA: TGTGCCAGCAGTTCTAATAGTTGGGCGGGAGGGGCAGATACGCAGTATTTT. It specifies CASSSNSWAGGADTQYF.

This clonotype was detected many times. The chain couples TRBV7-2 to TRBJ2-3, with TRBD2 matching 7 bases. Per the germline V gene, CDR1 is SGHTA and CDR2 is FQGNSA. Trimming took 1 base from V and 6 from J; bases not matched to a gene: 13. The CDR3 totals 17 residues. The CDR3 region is CASSLVYWERGSDTQYF. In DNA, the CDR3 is TGTGCCAGCAGCTTAGTGTATTGGGAGCGGGGCAGTGATACGCAGTATTTT.

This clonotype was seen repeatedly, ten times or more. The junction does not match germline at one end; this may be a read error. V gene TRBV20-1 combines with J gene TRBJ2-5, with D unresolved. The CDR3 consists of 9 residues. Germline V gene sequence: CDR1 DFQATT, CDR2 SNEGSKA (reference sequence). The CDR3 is CSAPEVGRF. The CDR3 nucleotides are TGCAGTGCCCCCGAAGTAGGACGATTC.

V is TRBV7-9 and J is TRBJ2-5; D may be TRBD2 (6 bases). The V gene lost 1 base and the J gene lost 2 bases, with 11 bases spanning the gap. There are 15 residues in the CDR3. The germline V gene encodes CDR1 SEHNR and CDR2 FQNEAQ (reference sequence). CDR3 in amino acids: CASSLDGGGQETQYF. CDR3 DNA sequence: TGTGCCAGCAGCTTAGATGGCGGAGGGCAAGAGACCCAGTACTTC.

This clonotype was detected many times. Here the CDR3 DNA reads TGTGCCAGCAGCGTAGTAGAGCGGGGACCTTACAATGAGCAGTTCTTC. Protein: CASSVVERGPYNEQFF. J is TRBJ2-1 and V is TRBV9, with TRBD2 matching over 7 bases. Germline assignment: CDR1 SGDLS and CDR2 YYNGEE. The CDR3 runs to 16 residues. With V trimmed by 0 bases and J by 4 bases, 7 bases remained unmatched.

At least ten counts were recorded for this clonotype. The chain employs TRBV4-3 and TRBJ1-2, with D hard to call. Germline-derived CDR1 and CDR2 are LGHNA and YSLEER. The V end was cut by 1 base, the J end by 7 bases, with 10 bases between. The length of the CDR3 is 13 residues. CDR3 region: CASSQAGIRGYTF. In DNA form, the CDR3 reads TGCGCCAGCAGCCAAGCCGGGATTCGTGGCTACACCTTC.

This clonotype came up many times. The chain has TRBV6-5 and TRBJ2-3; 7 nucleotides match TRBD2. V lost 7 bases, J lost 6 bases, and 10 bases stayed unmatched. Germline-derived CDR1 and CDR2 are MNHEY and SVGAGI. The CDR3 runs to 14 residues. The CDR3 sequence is CASTGGRLRDTQYF. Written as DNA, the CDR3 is TGTGCCAGCACGGGCGGGAGATTGAGGGATACGCAGTATTTT.

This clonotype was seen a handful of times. The CDR3 spells CASSPNGAGVNEKLFF. The CDR3 DNA sequence: TGTGCCAGCTCACCAAATGGCGCAGGGGTAAATGAAAAACTGTTTTTT. The rearrangement links TRBV18 to TRBJ1-4; tentative D call: TRBD1 (6 bases). Trimming took off 2 bases at V and 5 bases at J, with 15 bases between the two ends. Per germline, CDR1 KGHSH and CDR2 LQKENI. This CDR3 is built from 16 residues. The variable domain in full, completed from reference TRBV18 and TRBJ1-4, reads NAGVMQNPRHLVRRRGQEARLRCSPMKGHSHVYWYRQLPEEGLKFMVYLQKENIIDESGMPKERFSAEFPKEGPSILRIQQVVRGDSAAYFCASSPNGAGVNEKLFFGSGTQLSVL.

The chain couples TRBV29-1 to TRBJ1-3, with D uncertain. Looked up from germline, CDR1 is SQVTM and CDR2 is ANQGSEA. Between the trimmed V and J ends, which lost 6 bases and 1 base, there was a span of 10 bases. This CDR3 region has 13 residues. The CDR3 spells CSVLTSSGNTIYF. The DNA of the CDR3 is TGCAGCGTACTCACATCTTCTGGAAACACCATATATTTT.

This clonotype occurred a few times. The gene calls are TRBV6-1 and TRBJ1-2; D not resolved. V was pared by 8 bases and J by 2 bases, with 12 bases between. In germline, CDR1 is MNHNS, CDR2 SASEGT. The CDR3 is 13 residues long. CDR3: CASSTAPNYGYTF. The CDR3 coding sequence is TGTGCCAGCTCTACAGCTCCAAACTATGGCTACACCTTC.

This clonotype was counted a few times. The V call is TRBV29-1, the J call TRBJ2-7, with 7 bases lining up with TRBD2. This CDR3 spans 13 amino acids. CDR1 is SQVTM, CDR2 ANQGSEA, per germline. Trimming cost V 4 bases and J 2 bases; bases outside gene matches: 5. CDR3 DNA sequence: TGCAGCGTTGGGGAGGGGACCGCCTACGAGCAGTACTTC. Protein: CSVGEGTAYEQYF.

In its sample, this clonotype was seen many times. CDR3 sequence: CASRGARRDEKLFF. Written as DNA, the CDR3 is TGTGCCAGCAGGGGGGCTAGGCGCGACGAAAAACTGTTTTTT. The genes are TRBV12-3 or TRBV12-4 and TRBJ1-4; weak D call: TRBD1 (6 bases). With 6 bases removed from V and 8 bases from J, the gap between germline ends came to 16 bases. The CDR3 totals 14 residues.

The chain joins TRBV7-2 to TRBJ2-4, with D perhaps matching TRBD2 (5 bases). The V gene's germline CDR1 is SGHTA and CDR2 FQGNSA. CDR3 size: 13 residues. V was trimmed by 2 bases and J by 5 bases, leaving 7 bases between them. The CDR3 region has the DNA TGTGCCAGCAGCTTAAACGGGGAAAACATTCAGTACTTC. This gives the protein CASSLNGENIQYF.

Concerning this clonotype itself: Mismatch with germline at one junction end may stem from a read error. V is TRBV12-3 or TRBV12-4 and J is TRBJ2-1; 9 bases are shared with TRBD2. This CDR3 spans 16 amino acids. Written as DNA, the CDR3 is TGTGCCAGCAGTTTTAGCGGGAGTCGCTCCTACGATGAGCAGTTCTTC. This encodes CASSFSGSRSYDEQFF.